This TCR beta chain was profiled in a study of shared clonotypes between healthy human individuals. The naive CD8 fraction comprised CD45RO-negative cells positively selected for CCR7 and excluded terminally differentiated effector memory CD45RA+ cells. V lost 0 bases, J lost 0 bases, and 9 bases lay in between. There are 16 residues in the CDR3. Per germline, CDR1 SEHNR and CDR2 FQNEAQ (reference sequence). Repertoires were generated with immunoSEQ multiplex PCR, while TCRdb's copy carries only in-frame clones and drops some. The data contain over 2,000,000 clones, 90% to 95% of them singletons. This receptor was identified in a man between 18 and 29 years old in good health. Some clones in this sample may be carry-over from other donors' samples. The sample taken for sequencing was naive CD8+ T cells from PBMCs. The chain carries TRBV7-9 and TRBJ2-1, with a tentative D call TRBD2 (7 bases). DNA for the CDR3: TGTGCCAGCAGCTTAGCCCGGGGGGCCTCCTACAATGAGCAGTTCTTC. It translates to CASSLARGASYNEQFF.